What follows describes a single T cell receptor (beta chain). Antigen: not known. This entry comes from a study of glioma-infiltrating T cells. Study-wide context: WHO grade II oligodendrogliomas or astrocytomas, plus non-recurrent WHO grade IV glioblastomas, were sampled. Sequencing aimed for about 4- to 10-fold coverage of approximately 990,000 peripheral T cells.

Using RNA template, CDR3s of TCR alpha and beta were amplified with iRepertoire arm-PCR. From the multiplex PCR reads, TCRdb called clonotypes with MiXCR, one entry per CDR3 protein. The table records more than 300,000 distinct CDR3 sequences, roughly two fifths of them present only once. This CDR3 is built from 16 residues. CDR1 is SGHDN and CDR2 is FVKESK in the germline V gene. The ends lost 4 bases at V and 3 bases at J; junction bases unmatched: 12. Findings of the study overall: Tissue and blood shared very few CDR3 sequences. Patients with low tissue-blood divergence carried a signature set of shared blood CDR3 motifs.

The V gene is TRBV14, the J gene TRBJ2-7, with 7 bases that match TRBD2. Specimen: glioma tissue, nonneoplastic brain tissue, or PBMCs (not recorded which). This clonotype originated in a human donor with low-grade glioma or glioblastoma, undergoing nonglioma brain surgery, or in good health (not recorded which). CDR3 sequence (DNA): TGTGCCAGCAGCCCCCCCGGGCGGGAGAGATACTACGAGCAGTACTTC. Encoded protein: CASSPPGRERYYEQYF.